The 15 T cell receptor beta chains given below trace back to one sample, sequenced in a study of T cell responses to AZD1222 COVID-19 vaccine (dated by TCRdb to 2020 to 2022). The library was built by means of the immunoSEQ multiplex PCR assay. TCRdb limited this immuneACCESS table to in-frame rearrangements with V and J called. A share of clones is missing; checked studies link under half to unresolved V genes, and the rest is unexplained. In this sample the table shows about 110,000 clones, less than 95% of which occur a single time. The top ten constitute roughly 7.8% of the sample. The time point label, read with the paper, signifies: baseline before first vaccination. Here the sequenced sample was peripheral blood, taken on day 0 of AZD1222 vaccination. Receptor source: an adult in good health.

This chain uses TRBV9 with TRBJ2-6, with D uncertain. CDR1 and CDR2 from the germline V gene are SGDLS and YYNGEE. V lost 4 bases and J lost 1, with 12 bases in between. This CDR3 spans 16 amino acids. CDR3 nucleotide sequence: TGTGCCAGCAGCCCCAGATGGGGATCTGGGGCCAACGTCCTGACTTTC. This encodes CASSPRWGSGANVLTF. The full variable domain, in which reference TRBV9 and TRBJ2-6 provide the parts outside the CDR3, is DSGVTQTPKHLITATGQRVTLRCSPRSGDLSVYWYQQSLDQGLQFLIQYYNGEERAKGNILERFSAQQFPDLHSELNLSSLELGDSALYFCASSPRWGSGANVLTFGAGSRLTVL.

This clone has just one count. CDR3 DNA sequence: TGTGCCAGCAGTCCGGACAGCTTCTCTGGAAACACCATATATTTT. Amino acid sequence: CASSPDSFSGNTIYF. The chain has TRBV6-5 and TRBJ1-3, with a weak D call TRBD1 (6 bases). In germline, CDR1 is MNHEY, CDR2 SVGAGI. This CDR3 has 15 amino acids. Trimming shortened V by 5 bases and J by 0 bases, and 11 bases separated the two germline ends.

Of note for this clone: Other DNA sequences of this sample code for an identical CDR3. The CDR3 is CASSLGTGGNQPQHF. The CDR3 region has the DNA TGTGCCAGCAGTTTAGGGACAGGGGGCAATCAGCCCCAGCATTTT. The chain uses TRBV27 and TRBJ1-5; TRBD1 matches 10 bases. The germline V gene encodes CDR1 MNHEY and CDR2 SMNVEV (reference sequence). The CDR3 covers 15 residues. With 2 bases clipped from V and 2 bases from J, the junction kept 0 bases outside the gene matches.

This chain links TRBV21-1 with TRBJ1-5. TRBV21-1 is a listed pseudogene. The CDR3 covers 13 residues. The CDR3 is CASGRVVDQPQHF. CDR3 coding DNA: TGTGCCAGCGGGAGGGTCGTCGATCAGCCCCAGCATTTT.

This chain links TRBV4-1 with TRBJ1-2; possible D gene TRBD1, 5 bases. The V end lost 1 base, the J end lost 7 bases, and 16 bases lay between the germline ends. The CDR3 is 15 residues long. Per the germline V gene, CDR1 is MGHRA and CDR2 is YSYEKL. The CDR3 loop reads CASSQAGTGWGGYTF. CDR3 nucleotides: TGCGCCAGCAGCCAAGCCGGGACGGGTTGGGGTGGCTACACCTTC.

The gene calls are TRBV11-2 and TRBJ1-6, with D possibly TRBD1 on 6 matching bases. The V and J ends lost 1 base and 13 bases respectively, with 17 bases between them. Germline V lookup: CDR1 SGHAT, CDR2 FQNNGV. This CDR3 region has 15 residues. The CDR3 bases are TGTGCCAGCAGCTTAGGAGAAAGGGGGGTTCTTCCCCTCCACTTT. Translation gives CASSLGERGVLPLHF.

The chain employs TRBV4-1 and TRBJ2-2, with TRBD1 as a possible D gene (6 bases). Germline CDR1 MGHRA, CDR2 YSYEKL. The CDR3 loop spans 17 amino acids. The V end was cut by 5 bases, the J end by 2 bases, with 18 bases between. The CDR3 spells CASSSNRDRLNTGELFF. CDR3 nucleotides: TGCGCCAGCAGCAGTAACAGGGACCGCCTTAACACCGGGGAGCTGTTTTTT.

The V gene is TRBV28, the J gene TRBJ1-3; 9 bases fit TRBD1. In germline, CDR1 is MDHEN, CDR2 SYDVKM. J was trimmed by 2 bases and V by 4 bases; bases with no gene match: 3. The CDR3 contains 15 residues. The chain's CDR3 is CASSSGDRAGNTIYF. The CDR3 nucleotides are TGTGCCAGCAGTTCAGGGGACAGGGCTGGAAACACCATATATTTT.

The chain joins TRBV6-5 to TRBJ1-2; 7 bases are a match to TRBD1. V lost 0 bases, J lost 7 bases, and 11 bases stayed unmatched. The V gene's germline CDR1 is MNHEY and CDR2 SVGAGI. This CDR3 has 16 amino acids. CDR3 protein: CASSYSWDSSSRGYTF. CDR3 DNA: TGTGCCAGCAGTTACTCTTGGGACAGCTCCTCCCGTGGCTACACCTTC.

The chain links TRBV9 to TRBJ1-5, with D perhaps TRBD1 (6 bases). CDR3 length equals 15 residues. Germline V CDR1 and CDR2: SGDLS, YYNGEE. Trimming stripped 2 bases from V and 1 base from J, with 10 bases between. This CDR3 reads CASSVTGSSNQPQHF. CDR3 sequence (DNA): TGTGCCAGCAGCGTTACAGGGTCCAGCAATCAGCCCCAGCATTTT.

V usage is TRBV5-5 and J usage is TRBJ2-7; 8 nucleotides align to TRBD1. V lost 5 bases, J lost 4 bases, and 14 bases stayed unmatched. The CDR3 totals 16 residues. Germline assignment: CDR1 SGHKS and CDR2 YYEKEE (reference sequence). CDR3: CASRTYDRDRNYEQYF. Written as DNA, the CDR3 is TGTGCCAGCAGAACCTATGACCGGGACAGGAATTACGAGCAGTACTTC.

The gene calls are TRBV11-2 and TRBJ1-6; D remains ambiguous. The CDR3 contains 14 residues. V was clipped by 2 bases and J by 7 bases, with 9 bases between them. The germline gives CDR1 SGHAT, CDR2 FQNNGV. The CDR3 nucleotides read TGTGCCAGCAGCTTACAGCCCCTAAATTCACCCCTCCACTTT. This encodes CASSLQPLNSPLHF.

The chain is built from TRBV5-5 and TRBJ2-7; 12 bases agree with TRBD1. The ends lost 2 bases at V and 6 bases at J; junction bases unmatched: 6. Germline values: CDR1 SGHKS, CDR2 YYEKEE (reference sequence). This CDR3 contains 15 residues. The CDR3 coding sequence is TGTGCCAGCAGCTTTGGGGGACAGGGGGCATTCGAGCAGTACTTC. It codes for CASSFGGQGAFEQYF.

This chain links TRBV5-1 with TRBJ2-7, with D perhaps being TRBD1 or TRBD2 (6 bases each). CDR3 size: 15 residues. Trimming pared 0 bases from V and 6 bases from J, leaving 16 bases between. Germline-derived CDR1 and CDR2 are SGHRS and YFSETQ. In DNA form, the CDR3 reads TGCGCCAGCAGCTTGGCCATACAACAGGGAGGCGAGCAGTACTTC. Amino acid sequence: CASSLAIQQGGEQYF. Full variable domain (outside the CDR3, taken from reference TRBV5-1 and TRBJ2-7): KAGVTQTPRYLIKTRGQQVTLSCSPISGHRSVSWYQQTPGQGLQFLFEYFSETQRNKGNFPGRFSGRQFSNSRSEMNVSTLELGDSALYLCASSLAIQQGGEQYFGPGTRLTVT.

CDR3 DNA: TGTGCCGGGACCCGAGACACCAACCCACCCCTCCACTTT. The encoded protein is CAGTRDTNPPLHF. The chain carries TRBV30 and TRBJ1-6, with D maybe TRBD1 (5 bases). The CDR3 length is 13 residues. V lost 8 bases and J 11 bases, leaving 19 bases between the germline ends. CDR1 and CDR2 (germline): GTSNPN, SVGIG (reference sequence).